The 28 T cell receptor beta chains below were found in one sample sequenced in a study of cytomegalovirus exposure and HLA in healthy donors. Use of 60 Vbeta and 13 Jbeta primers characterized the PCR. Libraries were prepared by immunoSEQ multiplex PCR; TCRdb keeps only in-frame clonotypes and omits some of them. The sample has about 150,000 clones, approximately 80% seen once. Sequenced material: PBMCs. The receptor set was obtained from a man aged 30 to 45 in good health and CMV-seropositive.

V and J are TRBV9 and TRBJ2-5; 10 bases are shared with TRBD2. CDR1 and CDR2 from the germline V gene are SGDLS and YYNGEE. The CDR3 runs 18 residues. V shed 1 base and J 3 bases; nucleotides not matched to a gene: 12. CDR3 DNA sequence: TGTGCCAGCAGCGTACAAGCGGGAGGGCGTGGTGTAGAAGAGACCCAGTACTTC. Amino acids: CASSVQAGGRGVEETQYF.

The chain employs TRBV9 and TRBJ1-2, with no clear D. Trimming left V 0 bases short and J 8 bases short, with 11 bases between. Germline loops: CDR1 SGDLS, CDR2 YYNGEE. This CDR3 is 13 amino acids long. The chain's CDR3 is CASSVGTASGYTF. The DNA of the CDR3 is TGTGCCAGCAGCGTAGGAACTGCCTCCGGCTACACCTTC.

This chain links TRBV27 with TRBJ1-4; the D gene is possibly TRBD1 (5 bases). This CDR3 region has 15 residues. Trimming removed 6 bases from V and 3 bases from J, with 14 bases in between. Germline V CDR1 and CDR2: MNHEY, SMNVEV (reference sequence). The CDR3 protein is CASSLVPGSNEKLFF. The CDR3 nucleotides are TGTGCCAGCAGCCTAGTCCCAGGGTCTAATGAAAAACTGTTTTTT.

The chain employs TRBV28 and TRBJ2-4; TRBD2 matches 7 bases. Germline V gene data show CDR1 as MDHEN and CDR2 as SYDVKM. V shed 2 bases, J shed 4 bases, and the junction held 8 bases outside the gene matches. The CDR3 runs to 16 residues. As DNA, the CDR3 is TGTGCCAGCAGTTTAGAGGCGGGAGTTGGTAAAAACATTCAGTACTTC. It yields the protein CASSLEAGVGKNIQYF.

The chain links TRBV6-1 to TRBJ1-1; D perhaps matches TRBD1 (5 bases). Germline lookup yields CDR1 MNHNS and CDR2 SASEGT. Between the trimmed V and J ends, which lost 5 bases and 7 bases, there was a span of 14 bases. This CDR3 region has 13 residues. For the CDR3, the DNA is TGTGCCAGCAGTCCTTTGGGCACAGGTGAAGCTTTCTTT. It translates to CASSPLGTGEAFF.

The chain recombines TRBV11-2 with TRBJ2-7; 8 nucleotides agree with TRBD1. The ends lost 1 base at V and 6 bases at J; junction bases unmatched: 5. This CDR3 is 14 amino acids long. In germline, CDR1 is SGHAT, CDR2 FQNNGV. CDR3: CASSLVGQVPEQYF. The CDR3 DNA follows: TGTGCCAGCAGCTTAGTGGGACAGGTTCCCGAGCAGTACTTC.

The chain uses TRBV27 and TRBJ2-1; 11 positions match TRBD2. Germline V gives CDR1 MNHEY, CDR2 SMNVEV (reference sequence). This CDR3 is built from 17 residues. Germline trimming cut 2 bases from V and 4 bases from J; bases unmatched to any gene: 7. The CDR3 sequence is CASSLRLAGNTYNEQFF. The CDR3 DNA reads TGTGCCAGCAGTTTAAGACTAGCGGGAAATACTTACAATGAGCAGTTCTTC.

This clone was picked up a small number of times. This chain joins TRBV6-5 and TRBJ1-1, with D possibly TRBD1 on 5 matching bases. Trimming took off 10 bases at V and 1 base at J, with 13 bases between the two ends. The CDR3 covers 13 residues. The germline V gene has CDR1 MNHEY and CDR2 SVGAGI. CDR3 sequence: CATKRGTNTEAFF. CDR3 sequence (DNA): TGTGCCACCAAACGCGGGACGAACACTGAAGCTTTCTTT.

V gene TRBV2 combines with J gene TRBJ2-3; D might be TRBD2 (5 bases). This CDR3 contains 15 residues. The germline gives CDR1 SNHLY, CDR2 FYNNEI. Trimming took 7 bases from V and 0 from J, leaving 14 bases between them. CDR3 nucleotides: TGTGCCAGCACCCAAGGAGCGGTAAGCACAGATACGCAGTATTTT. Its protein is CASTQGAVSTDTQYF.

This clone came up a few times. V is TRBV6-5 and J is TRBJ1-1; 7 nucleotides agree with TRBD1. V was clipped by 4 bases and J by 1 base; unmatched bases: 6. The CDR3 contains 15 residues. Looked up from germline, CDR1 is MNHEY and CDR2 is SVGAGI. This CDR3 is CASSSTGQPNTEAFF. CDR3 coding DNA: TGTGCCAGCAGTTCAACGGGACAGCCGAACACTGAAGCTTTCTTT.

The J gene is TRBJ1-1, the V gene TRBV7-9; TRBD1 matches at 7 bases. Losses at the gene ends were 2 bases for V and 4 bases for J; bases not matched to a gene: 19. The CDR3 consists of 19 residues. Germline-derived CDR1 and CDR2 are SEHNR and FQNEAQ (reference sequence). The CDR3 region is CASSLYRVWTTGTGTEAFF. Here the CDR3 DNA reads TGTGCCAGCAGCTTATATAGGGTGTGGACGACAGGGACGGGCACTGAAGCTTTCTTT. Variable domain in full (rest from reference TRBV7-9 and TRBJ1-1): DTGVSQNPRHKITKRGQNVTFRCDPISEHNRLYWYRQTLGQGPEFLTYFQNEAQLEKSRLLSDRFSAERPKGSFSTLEIQRTEQGDSAMYLCASSLYRVWTTGTGTEAFFGQGTRLTVV.

The chain links TRBV28 to TRBJ2-1; TRBD2 matches at 8 bases. CDR1 is MDHEN and CDR2 is SYDVKM in the germline V gene. Trimming took 8 bases from V and 3 from J; bases not matched to a gene: 6. The CDR3 has 14 amino acids. CDR3 region: CASGLADVYNEQFF. CDR3 DNA: TGTGCCAGCGGACTAGCTGACGTCTACAATGAGCAGTTCTTC.

This clone has more than one count but fewer than ten. The CDR3 loop reads CASSLAALAGEETQYF. The CDR3 DNA is TGCGCCAGCAGCTTGGCCGCACTAGCGGGTGAGGAGACCCAGTACTTC. The chain joins TRBV5-1 to TRBJ2-5, with TRBD2 matching 9 bases. Per germline, CDR1 SGHRS and CDR2 YFSETQ. J was trimmed by 5 bases and V by 0 bases; bases with no gene match: 8. The CDR3 has 16 amino acids.

The chain carries TRBV7-9 and TRBJ1-4; TRBD1 might be the D (5 bases). Germline CDR1 reads SEHNR; CDR2 reads FQNEAQ (reference sequence). V was shortened by 0 bases and J by 6 bases, with 14 bases between the two germline ends. The CDR3 spans 16 residues. In DNA form, the CDR3 reads TGTGCCAGCAGCTTAGCCTGGGGCCAGGATGATGAAAAACTGTTTTTT. It yields the protein CASSLAWGQDDEKLFF. Full variable domain (missing parts from reference TRBV7-9 and TRBJ1-4): DTGVSQNPRHKITKRGQNVTFRCDPISEHNRLYWYRQTLGQGPEFLTYFQNEAQLEKSRLLSDRFSAERPKGSFSTLEIQRTEQGDSAMYLCASSLAWGQDDEKLFFGSGTQLSVL.

This clone was detected only a few times. This chain links TRBV6-6 with TRBJ2-7, with 9 bases matching TRBD1. The germline CDR1 and CDR2 sequences are MNHNY and SVGAGI (reference sequence). This CDR3 is 15 amino acids long. V was pared by 6 bases and J by 2 bases, with 8 bases of the junction left unmatched. The CDR3 DNA is TGTGCCAGCAGCCTGTCCAACAGGGGGCCCTACGAGCAGTACTTC. This encodes CASSLSNRGPYEQYF.

This chain links TRBV4-3 with TRBJ1-6; D gene ambiguous. V lost 3 bases to trimming and J lost 0 bases, with 9 bases between them. The CDR3 loop spans 16 amino acids. Germline lookup yields CDR1 LGHNA and CDR2 YSLEER. CDR3 protein: CASSHIASSYNSPLHF. As DNA, the CDR3 is TGCGCCAGCAGCCATATCGCCAGCTCCTATAATTCACCCCTCCACTTT.

V usage is TRBV7-9 and J usage is TRBJ2-6; 10 bases align to TRBD2. Germline values: CDR1 SEHNR, CDR2 FQNEAQ (reference sequence). This CDR3 spans 19 amino acids. The ends lost 6 bases at V and 4 bases at J; junction bases unmatched: 15. The DNA of the CDR3 is TGTGCCAGCAGAGGACTAGCGGATGCCCCAGGTCGCGGGGCCAACGTCCTGACTTTC. Amino acid sequence: CASRGLADAPGRGANVLTF. Full variable domain (remainder filled in from reference TRBV7-9 and TRBJ2-6): DTGVSQNPRHKITKRGQNVTFRCDPISEHNRLYWYRQTLGQGPEFLTYFQNEAQLEKSRLLSDRFSAERPKGSFSTLEIQRTEQGDSAMYLCASRGLADAPGRGANVLTFGAGSRLTVL.

This chain uses TRBV5-1 with TRBJ2-5; TRBD2 aligns across 9 bases. The J call may be in error: the DNA end matches TRBJ2-7 better. The CDR3 length is 15 residues. Germline CDR1 SGHRS, CDR2 YFSETQ. The CDR3 is CASSLTAGGGYEQYF. Here the CDR3 DNA reads TGCGCCAGCAGCTTGACAGCGGGAGGTGGCTACGAGCAGTACTTC.

This clone was seen just once. The V and J genes are TRBV5-4 and TRBJ1-3; 8 bases match TRBD1. J gave up 4 bases and V 4 bases, and 10 bases lay outside the gene matches. CDR3 length: 16 residues. Germline V lookup: CDR1 SGHNT, CDR2 YYREEE (reference sequence). CDR3 in DNA: TGTGCCAGCAGCCCCGAGACAGGGGTTGGAGGAAACACCATATATTTT. Translation gives CASSPETGVGGNTIYF.

This chain joins TRBV29-1 and TRBJ2-1, with 9 bases identical to TRBD2. Germline V CDR1 and CDR2: SQVTM, ANQGSEA. The junction had 5 bases not matched to a gene; V was cut back by 2 bases and J by 3 bases. The CDR3 sequence is 15 residues long. CDR3 nucleotide sequence: TGCAGCGTTGAAACTAGCGGGTGGTACTACAATGAGCAGTTCTTC. Residues: CSVETSGWYYNEQFF.

Concerning this clone: Distinct nucleotide sequences in the sample also encode this CDR3. This chain joins TRBV9 and TRBJ2-1; D may be TRBD2 (6 bases). CDR1 is SGDLS and CDR2 is YYNGEE in the germline V gene. Trimming took off 0 bases at V and 2 bases at J, with 9 bases between the two ends. The CDR3 totals 15 residues. CDR3 in amino acids: CASSVGGETYNEQFF. DNA for the CDR3: TGTGCCAGCAGCGTAGGCGGGGAGACCTACAATGAGCAGTTCTTC. Filled out from reference TRBV9 and TRBJ2-1, the complete variable domain reads DSGVTQTPKHLITATGQRVTLRCSPRSGDLSVYWYQQSLDQGLQFLIQYYNGEERAKGNILERFSAQQFPDLHSELNLSSLELGDSALYFCASSVGGETYNEQFFGPGTRLTVL.

This clone was observed a few times. The chain couples TRBV28 to TRBJ2-3; possible D gene TRBD2, 6 bases. In germline, CDR1 is MDHEN, CDR2 SYDVKM. CDR3 size: 15 residues. Trimming left V 1 base short and J 2 bases short, with 10 bases between. CDR3 protein: CASSLSGVNTDTQYF. CDR3 coding DNA: TGTGCCAGCAGTTTATCGGGAGTAAACACAGATACGCAGTATTTT.

This chain connects TRBV5-1 to TRBJ2-7; D not certain. The CDR3 is made up of 13 amino acids. The V gene lost 0 bases and the J gene lost 0 bases, with 4 bases spanning the gap. Germline assignment: CDR1 SGHRS and CDR2 YFSETQ. Here the CDR3 reads CASSLGASYEQYF. The CDR3 DNA follows: TGCGCCAGCAGCTTGGGCGCCTCCTACGAGCAGTACTTC.

The chain combines TRBV9 with TRBJ1-6; no reliable D call. V lost 0 bases and J lost 5, with 12 bases in between. The CDR3 is 16 amino acids. Germline lookup yields CDR1 SGDLS and CDR2 YYNGEE. CDR3 sequence (DNA): TGTGCCAGCAGCGTAGATCCAGGCTCTGATAATTCACCCCTCCACTTT. Protein sequence: CASSVDPGSDNSPLHF.

The chain joins TRBV6-6 to TRBJ2-1; D perhaps matches TRBD2 (5 bases). V lost 6 bases and J 6 bases, leaving 12 bases between the germline ends. CDR3 size: 13 residues. Per the germline V gene, CDR1 is MNHNY and CDR2 is SVGAGI (reference sequence). For the CDR3, the DNA is TGTGCCAGCAGCTCCCTCGGAGGCAATGAGCAGTTCTTC. This codes for CASSSLGGNEQFF.

The J gene is TRBJ2-5, the V gene TRBV7-2, with D perhaps matching TRBD2 (7 bases). The V and J ends lost 6 bases and 5 bases respectively, with 22 bases between them. The CDR3 covers 16 residues. Germline lookup yields CDR1 SGHTA and CDR2 FQGNSA. The CDR3 reads CASRDAGAGRGETQYF. The CDR3 DNA follows: TGTGCCAGCAGGGACGCGGGAGCGGGGAGGGGGGAGACCCAGTACTTC.

The chain links TRBV6-6 to TRBJ1-6; D not certain. The CDR3 covers 15 residues. CDR1 is MNHNY and CDR2 is SVGAGI in the germline V gene (reference sequence). V gave up 5 bases and J gave up 0 bases, with 8 bases separating them. This chain's CDR3 is CASSNPGSYNSPLHF. The CDR3 DNA is TGTGCCAGCAGTAACCCGGGCTCCTATAATTCACCCCTCCACTTT.

The gene calls are TRBV4-2 and TRBJ2-5, with D possibly being TRBD2 (6 bases). Trimming removed 0 bases at V and 0 bases at J, with 8 bases between. This CDR3 is 15 amino acids long. The germline V gene has CDR1 LGHNA and CDR2 YNFKEQ. The CDR3: CASSQDGGNQETQYF. The CDR3 region has the DNA TGTGCCAGCAGCCAAGATGGGGGGAACCAAGAGACCCAGTACTTC.